Presented here are 21 T cell receptor beta chains from one specimen sequenced in a study of cytomegalovirus exposure and HLA in healthy donors. Libraries were prepared by immunoSEQ multiplex PCR; TCRdb keeps only in-frame clonotypes and omits some of them. Seen here are 100,000 to 150,000 clones, 70% to 90% observed once, and the top ten hold under 2%. Source material: PBMCs. Every receptor here comes from a woman between 18 and 29 years old in good health and CMV-seronegative.

This chain uses TRBV5-1 with TRBJ1-2; D is uncertain. Trimming stripped 0 bases from V and 5 bases from J, with 11 bases between. This CDR3 is built from 14 residues. Per the germline V gene, CDR1 is SGHRS and CDR2 is YFSETQ. CDR3 in DNA: TGCGCCAGCAGCTTGGAGTCCCAGGATTATGGCTACACCTTC. It yields the protein CASSLESQDYGYTF.

The chain has TRBV28 and TRBJ2-1, with D uncertain. This CDR3 has 11 residues. V lost 4 bases to trimming and J lost 4 bases, with 2 bases between them. Germline assignment: CDR1 MDHEN and CDR2 SYDVKM. CDR3 sequence: CASSSYNEQFF. Here the CDR3 DNA reads TGTGCCAGCAGTTCATACAATGAGCAGTTCTTC. The complete variable domain, with remaining parts taken from reference TRBV28 and TRBJ2-1, reads DVKVTQSSRYLVKRTGEKVFLECVQDMDHENMFWYRQDPGLGLRLIYFSYDVKMKEKGDIPEGYSVSREKKERFSLILESASTNQTSMYLCASSSYNEQFFGPGTRLTVL.

The rearrangement joins TRBV7-6 to TRBJ2-1; the match to TRBD2 covers 7 bases. Trimming took 1 base from V and 4 from J; bases not matched to a gene: 10. This CDR3 comprises 17 residues. Looked up from germline, CDR1 is SGHVS and CDR2 is FNYEAQ. The CDR3 loop is CASSLGLRGTIYNEQFF. The CDR3, as DNA: TGTGCCAGCAGCTTAGGTCTGCGGGGGACCATATACAATGAGCAGTTCTTC.

The rearrangement links TRBV28 to TRBJ2-2; D is unclear. This CDR3 spans 15 amino acids. In germline, CDR1 is MDHEN, CDR2 SYDVKM. Trimming took off 6 bases at V and 2 bases at J, with 13 bases between the two ends. The CDR3 bases are TGTGCCAGCAGCCCTTGGGCCGACAACACCGGGGAGCTGTTTTTT. Translated: CASSPWADNTGELFF. Full variable domain (outside the CDR3, taken from reference TRBV28 and TRBJ2-2): DVKVTQSSRYLVKRTGEKVFLECVQDMDHENMFWYRQDPGLGLRLIYFSYDVKMKEKGDIPEGYSVSREKKERFSLILESASTNQTSMYLCASSPWADNTGELFFGEGSRLTVL.

This chain links TRBV28 with TRBJ2-7; no definite D call. Germline CDR1 MDHEN, CDR2 SYDVKM. CDR3 length equals 15 residues. Trimming left V 6 bases short and J 3 bases short, with 18 bases between. The CDR3 DNA is TGTGCCAGCAGCATTTCGGGTTCTTCCAACTACGAGCAGTACTTC. Translated: CASSISGSSNYEQYF.

The chain combines TRBV30 with TRBJ2-6; 7 bases map to TRBD1. Per germline, CDR1 GTSNPN and CDR2 SVGIG (reference sequence). V lost 2 bases to trimming and J lost 4 bases; unmatched junction nucleotides: 11. The CDR3 has 17 residues. In DNA form, the CDR3 reads TGTGCCTGGAGTCGGAAGACAGGGTACCCAGGGGCCAACGTCCTGACTTTC. This codes for CAWSRKTGYPGANVLTF.

The rearrangement joins TRBV7-3 to TRBJ2-1; 10 nucleotides match TRBD2. V lost 4 bases to trimming and J lost 5 bases; unmatched junction nucleotides: 11. Germline V lookup: CDR1 SGHTA, CDR2 FQGTGA. This CDR3 is built from 17 residues. This chain's CDR3 is CASSSLGGTSVHNEQFF. In DNA form, the CDR3 reads TGTGCCAGCAGCTCCCTGGGAGGGACTAGCGTACACAATGAGCAGTTCTTC.

This chain connects TRBV5-5 to TRBJ1-6; D is possibly TRBD1 (5 bases). V was shortened by 4 bases and J by 4 bases, with 15 bases between the two germline ends. The germline CDR1 and CDR2 sequences are SGHKS and YYEKEE (reference sequence). The CDR3 loop spans 16 amino acids. The CDR3 protein is CASSLLDRFYNSPLHF. CDR3 DNA sequence: TGTGCCAGCAGCCTTCTCGACAGATTTTATAATTCACCCCTCCACTTT.

The chain has TRBV19 and TRBJ2-4; D not certain. This CDR3 is built from 16 residues. Trimming shortened V by 4 bases and J by 9 bases, and 22 bases separated the two germline ends. Looked up from germline, CDR1 is LNHDA and CDR2 is SQIVND (reference sequence). The CDR3 spells CASSTPTKLGAVIQYF. CDR3 bases: TGTGCCAGTAGTACCCCGACGAAGTTAGGTGCGGTCATTCAGTACTTC.

As for this clone: The same CDR3 arises from other DNA sequences in this sample as well. CDR3 sequence: CASSSRETQYF. The CDR3 DNA is TGTGCCAGCAGCTCACGGGAGACCCAGTACTTC. V gene TRBV13 combines with J gene TRBJ2-5, with unresolved D. The V gene lost 4 bases and the J gene lost 5 bases, with 5 bases spanning the gap. Germline V CDR1 and CDR2: PRHDT, FYEKMQ (reference sequence). This CDR3 is built from 11 residues.

V is TRBV7-3 and J is TRBJ2-5; 9 positions agree with TRBD1. J gave up 4 bases and V 5 bases, and 5 bases lay outside the gene matches. There are 14 residues in the CDR3. Germline loops: CDR1 SGHTA, CDR2 FQGTGA. CDR3 sequence: CASSDRGFGETQYF. CDR3 coding DNA: TGTGCCAGCAGCGACAGGGGGTTTGGAGAGACCCAGTACTTC.

The rearrangement joins TRBV29-1 to TRBJ2-3, with 11 bases aligning to TRBD2. The V gene's germline CDR1 is SQVTM and CDR2 ANQGSEA. The CDR3 loop spans 15 amino acids. Trimming at V came to 7 bases and at J to 2 bases, leaving 8 bases not matched to a gene. The CDR3: CSASTSGTYTDTQYF. DNA for the CDR3: TGCAGCGCCTCGACTAGCGGGACATACACAGATACGCAGTATTTT.

V is TRBV5-1 and J is TRBJ2-3; TRBD2 agrees at 12 bases. V was pared by 4 bases and J by 5 bases, with 2 bases of the junction left unmatched. The CDR3 consists of 14 residues. Germline CDR1 reads SGHRS; CDR2 reads YFSETQ. The CDR3 is CASSKTSGGDTQYF. The CDR3 DNA sequence: TGCGCCAGCAGCAAGACTAGCGGGGGAGATACGCAGTATTTT. Drawing the rest from reference TRBV5-1 and TRBJ2-3, the complete variable domain is KAGVTQTPRYLIKTRGQQVTLSCSPISGHRSVSWYQQTPGQGLQFLFEYFSETQRNKGNFPGRFSGRQFSNSRSEMNVSTLELGDSALYLCASSKTSGGDTQYFGPGTRLTVL.

The chain has TRBV5-6 and TRBJ2-3; TRBD2 is a possible D gene (6 bases). The CDR3 is made up of 16 amino acids. CDR1 and CDR2 from the germline V gene are SGHDT and YYEEEE. The V end was cut by 4 bases, the J end by 5 bases, with 20 bases between. The DNA of the CDR3 is TGTGCCAGCAGCCTGCTGACTAGAGGGGTCGTAGATACGCAGTATTTT. Translated, it gives CASSLLTRGVVDTQYF.

This chain uses TRBV6-1 with TRBJ1-4, with D unresolved. CDR1 is MNHNS and CDR2 is SASEGT in the germline V gene. CDR3 length: 13 amino acids. V was pared by 8 bases and J by 4 bases, with 11 bases between. CDR3 sequence (DNA): TGTGCCAGCGAGGACTCATATAATGAAAAACTGTTTTTT. It yields the protein CASEDSYNEKLFF.

In its sample, this clone was seen once. The chain combines TRBV27 with TRBJ1-3, with TRBD1 identical over 7 bases. Germline assignment: CDR1 MNHEY and CDR2 SMNVEV (reference sequence). The CDR3 is made up of 13 amino acids. The V segment lost 8 bases and the J segment 8 bases; nucleotides outside the gene matches: 9. DNA of the CDR3: TGTGCCAGCCCCCCCAGGGGGATAGACACCATATATTTT. Protein: CASPPRGIDTIYF.

The chain recombines TRBV6-1 with TRBJ2-7; 12 bases fit TRBD2. The germline gives CDR1 MNHNS, CDR2 SASEGT. V was pared by 6 bases and J by 2 bases, with 2 bases of the junction left unmatched. The CDR3 has 14 amino acids. CDR3 sequence (DNA): TGTGCCAGCAGGCGACTAGCGGGAGCCTACGAGCAGTACTTC. This gives the protein CASRRLAGAYEQYF.

The chain employs TRBV6-1 and TRBJ1-4, with 10 bases that match TRBD1. The CDR3 sequence is 16 residues long. V shed 4 bases, J shed 4 bases, and the junction held 6 bases outside the gene matches. The germline V gene has CDR1 MNHNS and CDR2 SASEGT. CDR3 bases: TGTGCCAGCAGTGGCGGGACAGGGGCGGGTAATGAAAAACTGTTTTTT. This sequence encodes CASSGGTGAGNEKLFF.

The chain has TRBV5-5 and TRBJ2-7; 8 nucleotides match TRBD2. Germline CDR1 and CDR2: SGHKS and YYEKEE (reference sequence). J was trimmed by 6 bases and V by 3 bases; bases with no gene match: 8. The CDR3 runs to 14 residues. The CDR3 DNA reads as TGTGCCAGCAGCTCAAATAGCGGGGAGGGCGAGCAGTACTTC. As protein: CASSSNSGEGEQYF.

In its sample, this clone was seen a few times. The gene calls are TRBV2 and TRBJ1-1; a possible D gene is TRBD1 (6 bases). This CDR3 is 11 amino acids long. Germline CDR1 reads SNHLY; CDR2 reads FYNNEI. V was clipped by 10 bases and J by 4 bases, with 10 bases between them. The CDR3 DNA follows: TGTGCCACCCAGGGGAGCACTGAAGCTTTCTTT. Translated, it gives CATQGSTEAFF.

The CDR3 reads CASSQDQTGFQETQYF. CDR3 sequence (DNA): TGTGCCAGCAGCCAAGATCAAACAGGATTTCAAGAGACCCAGTACTTC. The chain recombines TRBV4-2 with TRBJ2-5, with D maybe TRBD1 (5 bases). Germline CDR1 LGHNA, CDR2 YNFKEQ. V lost 0 bases to trimming and J lost 2 bases, with 13 bases between them. This CDR3 comprises 16 residues.